This T cell receptor (beta chain) was retrieved from a study of blood T cell repertoires in COVID-19. Study context: Both acute and convalescent COVID-19 samples were obtained from the United States, Italy and Spain. T cells, B-cell-depleted T cells, or PBMCs provided the cDNA or gDNA that served as material.

V lost 5 bases and J lost 4, with 12 bases in between. Germline V CDR1 and CDR2: MNHNS, SASEGT. The CDR3 contains 14 residues. Libraries were prepared by immunoSEQ multiplex PCR; TCRdb keeps only in-frame clonotypes and omits some of them. This table holds under 300,000 clones, 88% found once. The source of this sequence is a woman between 40 and 55 years old who had recovered from COVID-19. This chain connects TRBV6-1 to TRBJ1-5, with D possibly matching TRBD1 (5 bases). The material sequenced was peripheral blood. CDR3 in amino acids: CASSLQEPNQPQHF. In nucleotides, the CDR3 is TGTGCCAGCAGTCTACAGGAGCCGAATCAGCCCCAGCATTTT.